This T cell receptor (beta chain) was retrieved from a study of siplizumab effects on memory and regulatory T cells. General study points: Phenotypic classification as naive or memory proved unattainable for roughly 75-95% of proliferating CD4+ or CD8+ clones. Treatment with siplizumab left mappable alloreactive CD4+ clones averaging 68.8% Treg-derived, compared with 26.9% in controls.

The repertoire was sequenced with immunoSEQ multiplex PCR; TCRdb's copy has only in-frame clones and lacks some. The sample has 100,000 or so clones, around 93% seen once. Details on this clone: Its antigen is not identified.

Germline assignment: CDR1 SGHTA and CDR2 FQGNSA. The CDR3 sequence is 15 residues long. V shed 1 base and J shed 5 bases, with 12 bases lying between them. Sequenced sample: non-Treg CD4+ T cells sorted from blood. This receptor was obtained from a human donor in good health. The V gene is TRBV7-2, the J gene TRBJ2-4; D call uncertain. CDR3 protein: CASSLGIKSQNIQYF. In nucleotides, the CDR3 is TGTGCCAGCAGCTTAGGTATCAAATCCCAAAACATTCAGTACTTC.